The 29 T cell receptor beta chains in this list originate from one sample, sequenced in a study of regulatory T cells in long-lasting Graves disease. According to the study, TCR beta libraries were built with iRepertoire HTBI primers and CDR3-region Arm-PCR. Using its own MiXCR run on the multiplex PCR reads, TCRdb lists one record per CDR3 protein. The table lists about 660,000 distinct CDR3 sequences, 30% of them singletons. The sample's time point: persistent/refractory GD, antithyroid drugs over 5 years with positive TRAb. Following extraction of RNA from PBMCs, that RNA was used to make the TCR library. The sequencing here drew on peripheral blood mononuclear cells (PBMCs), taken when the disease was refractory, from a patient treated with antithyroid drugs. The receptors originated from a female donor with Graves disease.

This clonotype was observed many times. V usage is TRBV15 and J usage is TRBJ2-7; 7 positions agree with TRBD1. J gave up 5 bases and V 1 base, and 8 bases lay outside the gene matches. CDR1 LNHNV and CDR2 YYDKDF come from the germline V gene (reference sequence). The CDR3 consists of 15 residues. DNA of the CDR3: TGTGCCACCAGCAGAGGAGGGCAGGGGGTCAACGAGCAGTACTTC. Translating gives CATSRGGQGVNEQYF.

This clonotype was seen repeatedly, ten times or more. Written as DNA, the CDR3 is TGTGCCAGCAGTTTACCGACTAGCGGGGGGTACGAGCAGTACTTC. Its translation is CASSLPTSGGYEQYF. This chain connects TRBV12-3 or TRBV12-4 to TRBJ2-7; 13 nucleotides align to TRBD2. Trimming cost V 2 bases and J 4 bases; bases outside gene matches: 2. This CDR3 region has 15 residues.

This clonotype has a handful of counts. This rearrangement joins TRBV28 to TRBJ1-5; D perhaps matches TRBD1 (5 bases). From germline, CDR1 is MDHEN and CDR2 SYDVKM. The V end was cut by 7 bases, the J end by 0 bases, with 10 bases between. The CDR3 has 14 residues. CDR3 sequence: CASKMDNSNQPQHF. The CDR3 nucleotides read TGTGCCAGCAAAATGGACAATAGCAATCAGCCCCAGCATTTT.

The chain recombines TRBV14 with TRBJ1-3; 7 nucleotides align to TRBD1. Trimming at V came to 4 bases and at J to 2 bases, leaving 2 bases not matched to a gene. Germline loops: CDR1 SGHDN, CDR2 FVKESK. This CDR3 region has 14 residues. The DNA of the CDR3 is TGTGCCAGCAGCCGACAGGGAACTGGAAACACCATATATTTT. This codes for CASSRQGTGNTIYF.

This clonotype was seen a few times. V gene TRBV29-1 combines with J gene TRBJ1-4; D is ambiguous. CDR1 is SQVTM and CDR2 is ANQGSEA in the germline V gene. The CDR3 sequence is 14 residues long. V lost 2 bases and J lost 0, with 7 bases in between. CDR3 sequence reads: CSVETPATNEKLFF. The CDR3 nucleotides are TGCAGCGTTGAAACCCCAGCAACTAATGAAAAACTGTTTTTT.

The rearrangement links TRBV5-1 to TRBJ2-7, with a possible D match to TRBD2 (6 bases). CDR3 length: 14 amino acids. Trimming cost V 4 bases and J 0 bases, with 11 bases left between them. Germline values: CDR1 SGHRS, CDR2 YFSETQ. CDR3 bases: TGCGCCAGCAGCCCGGAGGGCATCTCCTACGAGCAGTACTTC. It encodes CASSPEGISYEQYF.

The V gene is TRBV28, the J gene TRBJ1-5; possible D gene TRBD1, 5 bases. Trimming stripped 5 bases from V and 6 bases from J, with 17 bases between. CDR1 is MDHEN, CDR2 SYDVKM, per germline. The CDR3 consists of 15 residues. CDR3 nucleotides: TGTGCCAGCAGTACCTCCTGGGGGGGGGGTCAGCCCCAGCATTTT. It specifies CASSTSWGGGQPQHF.

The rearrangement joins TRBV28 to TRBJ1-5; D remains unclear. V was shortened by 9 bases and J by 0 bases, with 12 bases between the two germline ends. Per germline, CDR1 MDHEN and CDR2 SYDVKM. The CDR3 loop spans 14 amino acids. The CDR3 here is CASLGSYSNQPQHF. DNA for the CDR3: TGTGCCAGTCTCGGGAGTTATAGCAATCAGCCCCAGCATTTT.

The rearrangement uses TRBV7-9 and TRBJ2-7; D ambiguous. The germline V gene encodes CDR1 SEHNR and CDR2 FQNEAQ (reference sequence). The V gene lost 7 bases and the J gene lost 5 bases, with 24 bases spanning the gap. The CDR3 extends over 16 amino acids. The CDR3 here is CASTPPSVALWDEQYF. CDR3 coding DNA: TGTGCCAGCACCCCCCCCTCGGTGGCCCTATGGGACGAGCAGTACTTC.

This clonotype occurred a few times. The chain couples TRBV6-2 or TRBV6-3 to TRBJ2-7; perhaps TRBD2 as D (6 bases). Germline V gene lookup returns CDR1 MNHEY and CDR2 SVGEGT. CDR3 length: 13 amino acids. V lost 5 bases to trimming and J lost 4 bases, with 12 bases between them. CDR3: CASSETGLYEQYF. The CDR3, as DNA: TGTGCCAGCAGTGAAACGGGACTGTACGAGCAGTACTTC.

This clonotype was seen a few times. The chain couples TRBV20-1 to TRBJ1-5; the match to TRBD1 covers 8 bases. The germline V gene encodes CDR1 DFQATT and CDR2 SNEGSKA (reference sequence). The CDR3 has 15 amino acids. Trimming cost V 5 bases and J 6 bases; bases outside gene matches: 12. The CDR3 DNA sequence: TGCAGTGCTGCTCCTGGACAGGGACAAGGTCAGCCCCAGCATTTT. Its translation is CSAAPGQGQGQPQHF.

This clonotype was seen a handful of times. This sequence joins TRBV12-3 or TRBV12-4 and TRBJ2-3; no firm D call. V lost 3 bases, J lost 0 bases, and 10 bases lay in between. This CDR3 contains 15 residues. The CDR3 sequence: CASSFFPTSTDTQYF. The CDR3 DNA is TGTGCCAGCAGTTTCTTCCCTACTAGCACAGATACGCAGTATTTT.

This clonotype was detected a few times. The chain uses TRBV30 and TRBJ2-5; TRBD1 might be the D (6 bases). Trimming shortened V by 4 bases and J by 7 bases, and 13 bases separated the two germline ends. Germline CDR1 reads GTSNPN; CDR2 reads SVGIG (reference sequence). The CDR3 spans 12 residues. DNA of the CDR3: TGTGCCTGGAAAGCAGGGGATTTGACCCAGTACTTC. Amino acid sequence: CAWKAGDLTQYF.

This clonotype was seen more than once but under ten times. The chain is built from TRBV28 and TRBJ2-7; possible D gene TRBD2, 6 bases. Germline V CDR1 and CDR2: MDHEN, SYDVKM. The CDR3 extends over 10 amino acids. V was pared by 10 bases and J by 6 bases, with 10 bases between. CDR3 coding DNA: TGTGCCACTGGAGGGGTCGAGCAGTACTTC. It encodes CATGGVEQYF.

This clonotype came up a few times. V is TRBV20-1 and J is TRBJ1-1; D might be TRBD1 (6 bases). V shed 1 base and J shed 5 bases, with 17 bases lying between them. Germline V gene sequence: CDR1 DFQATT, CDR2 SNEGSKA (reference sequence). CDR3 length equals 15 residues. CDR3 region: CSARGSGASVTEAFF. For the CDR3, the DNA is TGCAGTGCTAGAGGGTCAGGGGCTTCGGTTACTGAAGCTTTCTTT.

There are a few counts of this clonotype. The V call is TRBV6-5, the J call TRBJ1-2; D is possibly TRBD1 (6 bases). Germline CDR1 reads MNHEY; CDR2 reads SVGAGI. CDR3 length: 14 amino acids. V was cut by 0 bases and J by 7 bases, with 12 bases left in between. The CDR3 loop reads CASSYSTRGGGYTF. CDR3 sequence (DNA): TGTGCCAGCAGTTACTCGACCAGGGGCGGTGGCTACACCTTC.

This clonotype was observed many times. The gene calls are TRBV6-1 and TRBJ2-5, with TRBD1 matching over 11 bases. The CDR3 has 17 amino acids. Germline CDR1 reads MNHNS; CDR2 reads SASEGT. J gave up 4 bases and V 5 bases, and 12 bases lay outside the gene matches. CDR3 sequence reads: CASSPPRGQGAVETQYF. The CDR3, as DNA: TGTGCCAGCAGTCCACCCCGAGGACAGGGGGCCGTAGAGACCCAGTACTTC.

CDR3 sequence: CAWSPDRGLQGYTF. For the CDR3, the DNA is TGTGCCTGGAGCCCTGACAGGGGATTGCAAGGCTACACCTTC. The rearrangement links TRBV30 to TRBJ1-2; 8 bases are shared with TRBD1. V shed 3 bases, J shed 8 bases, and the junction held 11 bases outside the gene matches. Germline V CDR1 and CDR2: GTSNPN, SVGIG (reference sequence). This CDR3 is 14 amino acids long.

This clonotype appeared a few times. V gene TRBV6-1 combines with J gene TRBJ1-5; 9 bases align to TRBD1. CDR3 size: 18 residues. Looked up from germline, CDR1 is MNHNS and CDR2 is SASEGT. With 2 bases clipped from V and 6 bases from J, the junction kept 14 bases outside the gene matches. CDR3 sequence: CASSELPRDRVVSQPQHF. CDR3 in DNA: TGTGCCAGCAGTGAATTGCCTCGGGACAGGGTTGTTAGTCAGCCCCAGCATTTT.

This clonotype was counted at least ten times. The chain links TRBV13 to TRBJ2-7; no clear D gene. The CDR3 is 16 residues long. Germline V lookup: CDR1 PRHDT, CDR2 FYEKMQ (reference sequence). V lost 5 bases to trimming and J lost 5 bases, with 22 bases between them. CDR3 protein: CASSPLGIRQVHEQYF. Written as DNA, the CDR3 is TGTGCCAGCAGCCCGCTGGGAATCCGGCAGGTCCACGAGCAGTACTTC.

The CDR3 reads CASSVDGSTEAFF. The CDR3 region has the DNA TGTGCCAGCAGTGTTGACGGATCCACTGAAGCTTTCTTT. The V call is TRBV6-1, the J call TRBJ1-1; D not certain. This CDR3 is built from 13 residues. Germline V CDR1 and CDR2: MNHNS, SASEGT. V was clipped by 4 bases and J by 4 bases, with 10 bases between them.

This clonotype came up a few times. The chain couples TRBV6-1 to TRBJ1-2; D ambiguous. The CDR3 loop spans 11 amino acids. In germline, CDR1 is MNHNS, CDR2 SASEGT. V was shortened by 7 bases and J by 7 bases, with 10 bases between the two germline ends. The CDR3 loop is CASTRERGYTF. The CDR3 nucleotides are TGTGCCAGCACGAGGGAGCGTGGCTACACCTTC.

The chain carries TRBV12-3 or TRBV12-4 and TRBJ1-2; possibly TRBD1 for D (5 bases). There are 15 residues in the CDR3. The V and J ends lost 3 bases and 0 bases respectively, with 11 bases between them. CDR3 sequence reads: CASSFARQSNYGYTF. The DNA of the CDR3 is TGTGCCAGCAGTTTCGCTCGACAGTCTAACTATGGCTACACCTTC.

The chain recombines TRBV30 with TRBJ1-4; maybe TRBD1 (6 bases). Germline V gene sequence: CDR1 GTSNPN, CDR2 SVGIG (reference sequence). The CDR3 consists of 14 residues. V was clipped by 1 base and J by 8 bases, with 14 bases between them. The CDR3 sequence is CAWSAWSGDEKLFF. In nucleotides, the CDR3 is TGTGCCTGGAGTGCCTGGTCAGGGGACGAAAAACTGTTTTTT.

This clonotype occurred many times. CDR3: CASGLISNTGELFF. CDR3 bases: TGCGCCAGCGGTTTGATATCCAACACCGGGGAGCTGTTTTTT. The rearrangement uses TRBV5-1 and TRBJ2-2; no firm D call. V gave up 7 bases and J gave up 2 bases, with 12 bases separating them. The germline V gene encodes CDR1 SGHRS and CDR2 YFSETQ. This CDR3 contains 14 residues.

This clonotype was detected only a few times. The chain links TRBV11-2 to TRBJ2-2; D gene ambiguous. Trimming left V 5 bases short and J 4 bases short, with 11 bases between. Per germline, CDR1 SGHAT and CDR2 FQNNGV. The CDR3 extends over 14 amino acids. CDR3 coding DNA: TGTGCCAGCAGCCCAGCTAGTACCACCGGGGAGCTGTTTTTT. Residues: CASSPASTTGELFF.

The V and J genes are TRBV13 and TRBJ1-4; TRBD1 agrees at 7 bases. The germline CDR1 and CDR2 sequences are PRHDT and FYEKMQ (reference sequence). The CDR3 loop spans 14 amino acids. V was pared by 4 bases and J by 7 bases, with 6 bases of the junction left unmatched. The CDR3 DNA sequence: TGTGCCAGCAGCTGGTCCCGGGACAGTGAAAAACTGTTTTTT. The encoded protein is CASSWSRDSEKLFF.

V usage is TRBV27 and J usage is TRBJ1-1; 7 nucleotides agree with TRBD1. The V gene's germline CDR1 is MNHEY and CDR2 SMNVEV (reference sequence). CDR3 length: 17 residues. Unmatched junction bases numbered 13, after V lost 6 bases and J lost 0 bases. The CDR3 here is CASSTTGTVSMNTEAFF. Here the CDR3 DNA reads TGTGCCAGCAGCACGACCGGGACAGTCTCCATGAACACTGAAGCTTTCTTT.

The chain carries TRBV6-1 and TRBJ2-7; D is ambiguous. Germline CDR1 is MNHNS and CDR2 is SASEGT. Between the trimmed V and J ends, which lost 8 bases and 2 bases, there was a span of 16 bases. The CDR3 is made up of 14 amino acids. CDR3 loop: CASSTPGLAYEQYF. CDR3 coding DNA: TGTGCCAGCTCAACCCCAGGATTAGCCTACGAGCAGTACTTC.